The 30 T cell receptor beta chains given below trace back to one sample, sequenced in a study of blood T cell repertoires in COVID-19. TCRdb keeps only in-frame clones here, not all; method: immunoSEQ multiplex PCR. This table has about 230,000 clones, 87% appearing once. The sample taken for sequencing was peripheral blood. The receptor source for this set is a woman aged 18-30 years who had recovered from COVID-19.

The chain joins TRBV11-2 to TRBJ1-1, with D perhaps matching TRBD1 (6 bases). Germline V gene sequence: CDR1 SGHAT, CDR2 FQNNGV. The length of the CDR3 is 16 residues. Trimming cost V 2 bases and J 3 bases, with 16 bases left between them. Here the CDR3 reads CASSLKGQGRDTEAFF. The CDR3 bases are TGTGCCAGCAGCTTAAAGGGCCAGGGGCGGGACACTGAAGCTTTCTTT. Full variable domain (missing parts from reference TRBV11-2 and TRBJ1-1): EAGVAQSPRYKIIEKRQSVAFWCNPISGHATLYWYQQILGQGPKLLIQFQNNGVVDDSQLPKDRFSAERLKGVDSTLKIQPAKLEDSAVYLCASSLKGQGRDTEAFFGQGTRLTVV.

J is TRBJ2-1 and V is TRBV9; 7 bases match TRBD2. J lost 4 bases, V lost 0 bases, and 10 bases had no gene match. Germline values: CDR1 SGDLS, CDR2 YYNGEE. CDR3 length: 17 amino acids. The CDR3: CASSVAGLADPYNEQFF. The CDR3 DNA reads TGTGCCAGCAGCGTAGCTGGGCTAGCGGACCCTTACAATGAGCAGTTCTTC.

The chain has TRBV10-1 and TRBJ2-3; 12 nucleotides align to TRBD2. The germline gives CDR1 WNHNN, CDR2 SYGVQD (reference sequence). V shed 8 bases, J shed 6 bases, and the junction held 3 bases outside the gene matches. The CDR3 runs to 13 residues. DNA of the CDR3: TGCGCCAGCGGGGGACTAGCGGGTGATACGCAGTATTTT. It translates to CASGGLAGDTQYF.

J is TRBJ2-3 and V is TRBV18, with a tentative D call TRBD2 (5 bases). The CDR3 sequence is 16 residues long. Deletions cut 1 base from V and 0 bases from J, with 11 bases between. The V gene's germline CDR1 is KGHSH and CDR2 LQKENI. CDR3 sequence: CASSPQRPGSTDTQYF. In DNA, the CDR3 is TGTGCCAGCTCACCACAGCGACCGGGAAGCACAGATACGCAGTATTTT.

CDR3 in amino acids: CASSQDPRGRGVAQYF. CDR3 DNA: TGTGCCAGTAGTCAGGATCCTAGGGGGAGAGGGGTCGCGCAGTATTTT. The chain combines TRBV19 with TRBJ2-3, with a tentative D call TRBD1 (6 bases). Germline V gives CDR1 LNHDA, CDR2 SQIVND (reference sequence). The CDR3 is 16 residues long. V lost 5 bases, J lost 10 bases, and 25 bases lay in between. The variable domain in full, with the rest retrieved from reference TRBV19 and TRBJ2-3, is DGGITQSPKYLFRKEGQNVTLSCEQNLNHDAMYWYRQDPGQGLRLIYYSQIVNDFQKGDIAEGYSVSREKKESFPLTVTSAQKNPTAFYLCASSQDPRGRGVAQYFGPGTRLTVL.

The chain combines TRBV4-3 with TRBJ1-3; D is ambiguous. Trimming removed 6 bases at V and 2 bases at J, with 8 bases between. CDR1 LGHNA and CDR2 YSLEER come from the germline V gene. The CDR3 is 13 residues long. CDR3 residues: CASSQETGNTIYF. For the CDR3, the DNA is TGCGCCAGCAGTCAGGAAACTGGAAACACCATATATTTT.

This chain uses TRBV10-2 with TRBJ2-1; 14 bases are shared with TRBD2. Germline CDR1 and CDR2: WSHSY and SAAADI. V shed 8 bases and J 8 bases; nucleotides not matched to a gene: 8. CDR3 size: 15 residues. The CDR3 spells CASHPGLAGVDEQFF. CDR3 sequence (DNA): TGCGCCAGCCACCCGGGACTAGCGGGAGTTGATGAGCAGTTCTTC.

The gene calls are TRBV28 and TRBJ2-7, with 7 bases fitting TRBD1. Germline loops: CDR1 MDHEN, CDR2 SYDVKM. Trimming at V came to 5 bases and at J to 3 bases, leaving 7 bases not matched to a gene. This CDR3 has 14 residues. This CDR3 reads CASSGYRGVYEQYF. In DNA, the CDR3 is TGTGCCAGCAGTGGGTACAGGGGAGTCTACGAGCAGTACTTC. Combining the CDR3 with reference TRBV28 and TRBJ2-7 gives the whole variable domain DVKVTQSSRYLVKRTGEKVFLECVQDMDHENMFWYRQDPGLGLRLIYFSYDVKMKEKGDIPEGYSVSREKKERFSLILESASTNQTSMYLCASSGYRGVYEQYFGPGTRLTVT.

This sequence joins TRBV6-2 or TRBV6-3 and TRBJ1-5; 8 bases are shared with TRBD1. This CDR3 is 14 amino acids long. V was clipped by 3 bases and J by 4 bases; unmatched bases: 2. Germline loops: CDR1 MNHEY, CDR2 SVGEGT. The CDR3 sequence is CASSYWTGNQPQHF. The CDR3 DNA follows: TGTGCCAGCAGTTATTGGACAGGGAATCAGCCCCAGCATTTT.

The DNA of the CDR3 is TGTGCCACCAGCGCCCGCGGGGACTATGGCTACACCTTC. This encodes CATSARGDYGYTF. This chain links TRBV24-1 with TRBJ1-2; unclear D gene. The V end was cut by 7 bases, the J end by 3 bases, with 11 bases between. Looked up from germline, CDR1 is KGHDR and CDR2 is SFDVKD. This CDR3 region has 13 residues.

The genes are TRBV3-1 (or the pseudogene TRBV3-2) and TRBJ2-7; possibly TRBD2 for D (6 bases). Trimming stripped 0 bases from V and 4 bases from J, with 16 bases between. There are 16 residues in the CDR3. The V gene's germline CDR1 is LGHDT and CDR2 YNNKEL (reference sequence). This chain's CDR3 is CASSQETSLFVYEQYF. In DNA, the CDR3 is TGTGCCAGCAGCCAAGAAACTAGCCTGTTCGTATACGAGCAGTACTTC.

This sequence joins TRBV6-5 and TRBJ1-5; D is possibly TRBD1 (5 bases). CDR3 length: 13 amino acids. Trimming took 4 bases from V and 4 from J, leaving 8 bases between them. Germline V gene sequence: CDR1 MNHEY, CDR2 SVGAGI. The CDR3 reads CASSWNRNQPQHF. CDR3 sequence (DNA): TGTGCCAGCAGTTGGAACAGGAATCAGCCCCAGCATTTT.

The gene calls are TRBV5-4 and TRBJ2-7, with D possibly being TRBD2 (6 bases). CDR3 length: 16 residues. Trimming removed 1 base at V and 0 bases at J, with 14 bases between. Looked up from germline, CDR1 is SGHNT and CDR2 is YYREEE (reference sequence). CDR3 nucleotides: TGTGCCAGCAGCTTGTTCCCGGGGGTCCCCTCCTACGAGCAGTACTTC. Translation: CASSLFPGVPSYEQYF. The full variable domain, in which reference TRBV5-4 and TRBJ2-7 provide the parts outside the CDR3, is ETGVTQSPTHLIKTRGQQVTLRCSSQSGHNTVSWYQQALGQGPQFIFQYYREEENGRGNFPPRFSGLQFPNYSSELNVNALELDDSALYLCASSLFPGVPSYEQYFGPGTRLTVT.

The DNA of the CDR3 is TGTGCCAGCTCACCGGGTCAGGGACTGTTTTTT. It codes for CASSPGQGLFF. The V and J genes are TRBV18 and TRBJ1-4; D perhaps matches TRBD1 (5 bases). Germline V gene lookup returns CDR1 KGHSH and CDR2 LQKENI. V lost 3 bases, J lost 13 bases, and 9 bases lay in between. This CDR3 has 11 residues.

This sequence joins TRBV7-8 and TRBJ1-2, with a tentative D call TRBD1 (6 bases). Germline CDR1 is SGHVS and CDR2 is FQNEAQ. CDR3 size: 14 residues. V shed 5 bases and J shed 4 bases, with 14 bases lying between them. The CDR3 region has the DNA TGTGCCAGCAGCCCGCCGGGACACCCCTATGGCTACACCTTC. This codes for CASSPPGHPYGYTF. Looking up the rest from reference TRBV7-8 and TRBJ1-2 gives the full variable domain: GAGVSQSPRYKVAKRGQDVALRCDPISGHVSLFWYQQALGQGPEFLTYFQNEAQLDKSGLPSDRFFAERPEGSVSTLKIQRTQQEDSAVYLCASSPPGHPYGYTFGSGTRLTVV.

This chain joins TRBV5-4 and TRBJ1-1; D possibly corresponds to TRBD1 (5 bases). CDR3 length: 12 residues. Trimming took 4 bases from V and 6 from J, leaving 10 bases between them. CDR1 and CDR2 (germline): SGHNT, YYREEE (reference sequence). The CDR3 DNA reads TGTGCCAGCAGCCCAGGGACTGCTGAAGCTTTCTTT. Protein product: CASSPGTAEAFF.

The V gene is TRBV19, the J gene TRBJ2-7, with TRBD1 matching over 7 bases. J gave up 2 bases and V 6 bases, and 4 bases lay outside the gene matches. Germline V lookup: CDR1 LNHDA, CDR2 SQIVND (reference sequence). The CDR3 contains 13 residues. Written as DNA, the CDR3 is TGTGCCAGTAGCAAGCAGGGGGCCTACGAGCAGTACTTC. Amino acid sequence: CASSKQGAYEQYF. The full variable domain, in which reference TRBV19 and TRBJ2-7 provide the parts outside the CDR3, is DGGITQSPKYLFRKEGQNVTLSCEQNLNHDAMYWYRQDPGQGLRLIYYSQIVNDFQKGDIAEGYSVSREKKESFPLTVTSAQKNPTAFYLCASSKQGAYEQYFGPGTRLTVT.

The V and J genes are TRBV25-1 and TRBJ2-1, with 7 bases lining up with TRBD1. The V gene's germline CDR1 is MGHDK and CDR2 SYGVNS. Unmatched junction bases numbered 12, after V lost 5 bases and J lost 5 bases. This CDR3 comprises 16 residues. The DNA of the CDR3 is TGTGCCAGCAGTACCCTCGATAAGGGGGCGAACAATGAGCAGTTCTTC. As protein: CASSTLDKGANNEQFF.

The chain combines TRBV25-1 with TRBJ1-2; 9 nucleotides line up with TRBD1. The CDR3 has 16 residues. The V gene's germline CDR1 is MGHDK and CDR2 SYGVNS. Losses at the gene ends were 1 base for V and 3 bases for J; bases not matched to a gene: 6. CDR3 protein: CASSESPGDRDYGYTF. The CDR3 nucleotides read TGTGCCAGCAGTGAATCCCCAGGGGACAGGGACTATGGCTACACCTTC.

This clone was observed a few times. V is TRBV19 and J is TRBJ2-3, with D hard to call. The CDR3 is 15 amino acids. Germline V gives CDR1 LNHDA, CDR2 SQIVND (reference sequence). The germline V and J ends were trimmed by 5 bases and 3 bases, with 15 bases remaining between them. CDR3 loop: CASSPRRWSTDTQYF. DNA for the CDR3: TGTGCCAGTAGTCCCCGGCGGTGGTCTACAGATACGCAGTATTTT.

The sample holds a few counts of this clone. The gene calls are TRBV7-2 and TRBJ2-5, with 10 bases aligning to TRBD1. In germline, CDR1 is SGHTA, CDR2 FQGNSA. Trimming cost V 7 bases and J 5 bases; bases outside gene matches: 4. This CDR3 is 13 amino acids long. This CDR3 is CASTVDRGETQYF. For the CDR3, the DNA is TGTGCCAGCACCGTGGACAGGGGGGAGACCCAGTACTTC.

The chain is built from TRBV7-9 and TRBJ2-4; D is unclear. The germline V gene has CDR1 SEHNR and CDR2 FQNEAQ (reference sequence). V was clipped by 4 bases and J by 8 bases, with 9 bases between them. CDR3 length: 12 residues. CDR3: CASSSREDIQYF. The DNA of the CDR3 is TGTGCCAGCAGCTCCCGTGAGGACATTCAGTACTTC.

The V gene is TRBV14, the J gene TRBJ2-7; tentatively, D is TRBD1 (6 bases). This CDR3 region has 17 residues. Germline CDR1 and CDR2: SGHDN and FVKESK. V shed 2 bases and J shed 2 bases, with 19 bases lying between them. The CDR3 nucleotides read TGTGCCAGCAGCCAACTTTTCGTAGGGGGTAAGGCCTACGAGCAGTACTTC. This gives the protein CASSQLFVGGKAYEQYF.

The chain has TRBV6-5 and TRBJ2-7; TRBD1 is a possible D gene (7 bases). Germline values: CDR1 MNHEY, CDR2 SVGAGI. Trimming took 2 bases from V and 4 from J, leaving 12 bases between them. This CDR3 contains 14 residues. CDR3 amino acids: CASSYGQGGYEQYF. The CDR3 coding sequence is TGTGCCAGCAGTTACGGCCAGGGGGGTTACGAGCAGTACTTC.

The V and J genes are TRBV19 and TRBJ2-1; D is ambiguous. V lost 7 bases and J 6 bases, leaving 13 bases between the germline ends. Per the germline V gene, CDR1 is LNHDA and CDR2 is SQIVND (reference sequence). CDR3 size: 13 residues. The CDR3 DNA reads as TGTGCCAGTAACAGCCACAACCTCAATGAGCAGTTCTTC. It codes for CASNSHNLNEQFF.

The chain uses TRBV2 and TRBJ2-7, with a tentative D call TRBD1 (5 bases). There are 14 residues in the CDR3. CDR1 SNHLY and CDR2 FYNNEI come from the germline V gene. V was trimmed by 4 bases and J by 0 bases, leaving 10 bases between them. CDR3 sequence: CASSGMTDSYEQYF. CDR3 bases: TGTGCCAGCAGTGGGATGACAGACTCCTACGAGCAGTACTTC.

The V and J genes are TRBV19 and TRBJ2-2; D gene unclear. V was shortened by 1 base and J by 1 base, with 4 bases between the two germline ends. Germline CDR1 is LNHDA and CDR2 is SQIVND (reference sequence). The CDR3 covers 14 residues. The CDR3 reads CASSIGQNTGELFF. The DNA of the CDR3 is TGTGCCAGTAGTATAGGGCAGAACACCGGGGAGCTGTTTTTT. The variable domain in full, completed from reference TRBV19 and TRBJ2-2, reads DGGITQSPKYLFRKEGQNVTLSCEQNLNHDAMYWYRQDPGQGLRLIYYSQIVNDFQKGDIAEGYSVSREKKESFPLTVTSAQKNPTAFYLCASSIGQNTGELFFGEGSRLTVL.

The V call is TRBV3-1 (or the pseudogene TRBV3-2), the J call TRBJ1-3; D possibly corresponds to TRBD1 (6 bases). The ends were cut back, 4 bases at V and 1 base at J, with 14 bases in the middle. The germline V gene has CDR1 LGHDT and CDR2 YNNKEL (reference sequence). There are 16 residues in the CDR3. The CDR3 spells CASSRRGGASGNTIYF. CDR3 sequence (DNA): TGTGCCAGCAGCCGGCGGGGGGGCGCATCTGGAAACACCATATATTTT.

The V and J genes are TRBV27 and TRBJ1-2, with 7 nucleotides matching TRBD1. Germline assignment: CDR1 MNHEY and CDR2 SMNVEV (reference sequence). After removal of 5 bases from V and 1 base from J, the junction contained 13 bases not matched to a gene. This CDR3 has 17 residues. The CDR3 protein is CASSLDRASLYNYGYTF. DNA for the CDR3: TGTGCCAGCAGTCTCGACAGGGCCAGCCTATATAACTATGGCTACACCTTC.

This rearrangement joins TRBV29-1 to TRBJ1-1; D possibly corresponds to TRBD1 (6 bases). CDR3 length equals 15 residues. With 1 base removed from V and 2 bases from J, the gap between germline ends came to 14 bases. CDR1 SQVTM and CDR2 ANQGSEA come from the germline V gene. This CDR3 is CSVEGADRRNTEAFF. The CDR3 nucleotides are TGCAGCGTTGAAGGGGCGGACAGACGAAACACTGAAGCTTTCTTT.